The present T cell receptor (beta chain) was sequenced within a study of blood T cells in healthy people across ages (dated by TCRdb to about 2015). In terms of the full investigation: In model experiments, roughly one uniquely barcoded TCR beta cDNA molecule per two T cells was captured by template switching. Using deep sequencing normalized with unique cDNA molecular identifiers, the study measured how TCR beta repertoire diversity changes with age. The donors were split into four age groups: young (average 16 years), middle-aged (over 35), aged (roughly 60) and long-lived (roughly 80). Donors of different ages were randomly distributed across sequencing lanes to avoid experimental bias. Two additional independent replicas of 1 million unique cDNA reads from the same blood draw were analyzed for two donors (one aged 18 to 30 and one aged 80 or older).

Here is what the overall study found, with its caveats: The percentage of naive T cells measured by flow cytometry correlated strongly with observed TCR beta diversity. Because profiling used bulk unsorted PBMCs, naive and antigen-experienced compartments could not be compared conclusively. As age increased, observed TCR beta diversity per million T cells dropped in a roughly linear way, and a significant reduction was already evident by age about 40. Estimates of total diversity based on one million sequenced T cells were regarded as lower bounds and as underestimates. The CMV infection status of donors was not known, potentially confounding age-related changes in expanded clonotypes. The long-lived group showed more naive CD4+ T cells, fewer expanded clones and increased TCR diversity than the aged group, suggesting age selection.

The library was obtained by 5' RACE. The listed sequencing device is Illumina HiSeq 2500. A second PCR of about 7 to 12 cycles was run with a J-beta primer mix and a sample-barcoded 5' primer. A unique molecular identifier was introduced onto each TCR beta cDNA molecule by a template-switch 5' adaptor carrying 12 random nucleotides. Each sample yielded at least 2.5 million CDR3-containing paired-end reads. The Mint cDNA synthesis kit, primed by a TRBC-specific oligonucleotide, was used to synthesize first-strand cDNA from all RNA. Following uracil-DNA glycosylase treatment, a first 18-cycle PCR with universal primers M1SS and BC2_uni_R was performed on all cDNA. Under the source paper's analysis protocol: Normalization of each sample was performed by random selection of 1 million high-quality reads, each carrying a distinct molecular identifier. Instead of being binned into consensus sequences, reads that shared molecular identifiers were thrown out. MiTCR, set to a Q25 quality threshold and the strictest error-elimination algorithm, was used for CDR3 identification, clonotype clustering and error correction. Lower-bound total TCR beta diversity was estimated with a nonparametric unseen species model using Euler transformation. The public reads were reprocessed in TCRdb via fastp at Q25 and MiXCR, keeping in-frame beta chains. Records with the same CDR3 protein are collapsed into one entry carrying the most frequent genes and DNA. These V and J calls are TCRdb output, not the study's own analysis. The sample table lists approximately 810,000 distinct CDR3 sequences, more than 25% of them with a count of one. The top ten hold 17% of the sample.

Donors were 39 systemically healthy Caucasian individuals from Russia aged about 6 to 100 years. Around 10 milliliters of peripheral blood were drawn from each donor into EDTA-treated Vacutainer tubes. Ficoll-Paque density-gradient centrifugation was used to isolate PBMCs, with at least 7 million per sample. Total RNA, at least 5 micrograms per sample, was extracted from PBMCs with Trizol reagent. For every donor, flow cytometry on a PBMC aliquot measured the percentage of naive CD45RAhigh/CD27high T cells. Concerning this clonotype itself: The target of this receptor is not known. It may be a read error: a sequence one base away is much more abundant.

CDR1 and CDR2 are drawn from the germline V gene: MNHEY, SVGEGT. Measured from the cysteine to the valine, the CDR3 is 14 residues long. Only CDR3 DNA remains: 42 bases, in frame from the first base. At the junction V is shortened by 2 bases and J by 3 bases, with 11 bases in between. The sequence joins TRBV6-2 or TRBV6-3 to TRBJ2-7; the D gene could be TRBD1 or TRBD2, each one agreeing over 5 bases. What was sequenced was blood. The receptor comes from a woman older than 75 in good health. CDR3 region: CASSYRGRDYEQYV. The nucleotide sequence is given as TGTGCCAGCAGTTACAGGGGACGGGACTACGAGCAGTACGTC.